Described below is a single TCR beta chain sequence and its context. This sample is part of a study of blood T cell repertoires in COVID-19. Study information: Samples of COVID-19 (acute and convalescent) were obtained from the United States, Italy and Spain. Sources were T cells, B-cell-depleted T cells, or PBMCs; the material itself was cDNA or gDNA.

Under the authors' procedure: The authors estimated nucleated cell counts from reference gene primer amplification. This table comes from immunoSEQ multiplex PCR, and its TCRdb copy is limited to in-frame clones, with some not included. The DNA gave D and trimming, while V, J and clone size come from that table. The sample lists approximately 140,000 clones; 87% were seen once. The CDR3 is 14 residues long. V dropped 7 bases and J dropped 6; count of bases not matched to a gene: 9. Germline CDR1 MNHEY, CDR2 SMNVEV (reference sequence). The TCR originated in an elderly man with acute or convalescent COVID-19. Material: peripheral blood. The chain is built from TRBV27 and TRBJ2-1; 7 nucleotides match TRBD2. The CDR3 sequence: CASKRDQKFNEQFF. The CDR3 DNA reads as TGTGCCAGCAAGCGGGACCAGAAATTCAATGAGCAGTTCTTC.